This T cell receptor beta chain was identified during a study of T cell repertoires in cytomegalovirus infection. At the level of the study: Both recently identified HLA-C-restricted and well-studied HLA-B-restricted CMV epitopes were used in the study. Signatures in public TCR beta sequences pointed to both CMV infection and matching HLA type. Study findings and constraints: CMV-specific TCR beta clonotypes restricted by HLA-C were the ones dominating the ex vivo response. Cumulative frequency of public TCR beta families picked out carriers of CMV plus the relevant HLA.

CDR1 SGHVS and CDR2 FNYEAQ come from the germline V gene. The V end was cut by 3 bases, the J end by 4 bases, with 15 bases between. The CDR3 runs to 16 residues. Regarding this clonotype: Its cognate antigen is unknown.

From the reads, TCRdb called clonotypes with MiXCR, one entry per CDR3 protein. The sample carries around 540,000 distinct CDR3 sequences, 30% to 40% recorded once. The V call is TRBV7-6, the J call TRBJ1-4; perhaps TRBD1 as D (6 bases). The sequences come from cultured PBMCs, collected from culture after CMV antigen stimulation. The clonotype was recovered from a human donor in good health (CMV status not recorded). Some clones in this sample may be carry-over from other donors' samples. CDR3 sequence: CASSLIGAGVNEKLFF. The CDR3 coding sequence is TGTGCCAGCAGCTTGATCGGCGCAGGGGTTAATGAAAAACTGTTTTTT.